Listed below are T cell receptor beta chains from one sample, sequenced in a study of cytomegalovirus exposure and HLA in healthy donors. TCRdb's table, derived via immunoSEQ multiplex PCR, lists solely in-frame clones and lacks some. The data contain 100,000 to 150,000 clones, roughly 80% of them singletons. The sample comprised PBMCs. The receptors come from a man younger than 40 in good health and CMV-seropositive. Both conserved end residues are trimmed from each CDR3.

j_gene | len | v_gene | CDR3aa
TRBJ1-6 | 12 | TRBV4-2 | ASSQDQGFSPLH
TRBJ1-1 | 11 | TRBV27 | ASTPSLTGKAF
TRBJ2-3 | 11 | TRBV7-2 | ASRRPNTDTQY
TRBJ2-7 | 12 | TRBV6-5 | ASSYGGGPWEQY
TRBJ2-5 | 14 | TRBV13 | ASSPGVGGPQETQY
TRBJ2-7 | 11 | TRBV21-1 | ASSKAREGEQY
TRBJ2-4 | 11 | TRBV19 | ASSDRRFDIQY
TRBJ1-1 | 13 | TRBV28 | ASSLSREGNTEAF
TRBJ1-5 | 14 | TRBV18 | ASSPARPRDGQPQH
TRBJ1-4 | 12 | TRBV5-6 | ASSFQTGATALF
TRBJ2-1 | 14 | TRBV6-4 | ASSGLDGNSYNEQF
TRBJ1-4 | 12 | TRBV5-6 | ASSFRVPNEKLF
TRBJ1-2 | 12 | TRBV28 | ASSLSTDSYGYT
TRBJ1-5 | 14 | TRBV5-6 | ASSLAGQLVLEAQH
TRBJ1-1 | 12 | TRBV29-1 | SATSPGTAIEAF
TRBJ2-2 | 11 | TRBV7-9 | ASVLGNTGELF
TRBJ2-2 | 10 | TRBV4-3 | ASSLSAGELF
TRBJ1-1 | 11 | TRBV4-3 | ASSQQGWTEAF
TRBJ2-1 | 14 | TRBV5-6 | ASSLVAGGSYNEQF
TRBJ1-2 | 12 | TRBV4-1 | ASSQDWARDGYT
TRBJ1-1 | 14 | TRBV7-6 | ASSAPSGQMNTEAF
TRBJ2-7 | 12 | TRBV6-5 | ASSSTIVSYEQY
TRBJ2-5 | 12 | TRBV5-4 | ASSFGGVGETQY
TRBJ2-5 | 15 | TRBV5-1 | ASSEGLAGGLLETQY
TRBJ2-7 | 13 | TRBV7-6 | ASSQPGQPTYEQY
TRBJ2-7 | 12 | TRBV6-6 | ASRTLGGGREQY
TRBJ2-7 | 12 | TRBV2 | ASSGLGGSYEQY
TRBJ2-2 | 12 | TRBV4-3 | ASSQDRVTGELF
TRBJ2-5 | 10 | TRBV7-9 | ASSLPLGVQY
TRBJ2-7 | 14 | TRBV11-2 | ASSRLAGPIQFEQY
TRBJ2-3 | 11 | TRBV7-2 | ASSLPGSDTQY